A selection of T cell receptor beta chains follows, all from one sample in a study of T cells in narcolepsy. The assay was immunoSEQ multiplex PCR, and TCRdb's table has in-frame clones only and misses some. The sample lists 27,000 or so clones; approximately 80% were seen once. The sample consisted of CD45RA- memory CD4+ T cells from PBMCs. The receptors come from a human donor with narcolepsy. CDR3s include the opening cysteine and the closing phenylalanine or tryptophan. The D gene is left open where the match is weak. Clone size is not always given. Where it is, it says once, few, many or a class for expanded clones.

TRBD2	few	TRBJ2-1	TRBV7-3	TGTGCCAGCAGCTTATATGGACTAGAGCTGGGCAATGAGCAGTTCTTC	CASSLYGLELGNEQFF
TRBD2	-	TRBJ2-1	TRBV28	TGTGCCAGCCGTCCCGCGGGGGGTTATGAGCAGTTCTTC	CASRPAGGYEQFF
-	-	TRBJ2-6	TRBV7-8	TGTGCCAGCAGCTTAGCCAGGGCAGCGGCTGGGGCCAACGTCCTGACTTTC	CASSLARAAAGANVLTF
-	few	TRBJ2-5	TRBV21-1	TGTGCCAGCATGGATGGGGAGACCCAGTACTTC	CASMDGETQYF
-	-	TRBJ2-7	TRBV7-2	TGTGCCAGCAGCGTACTCAACCGAGACTACGAGCAGTACTTC	CASSVLNRDYEQYF
TRBD1	few	TRBJ2-1	TRBV5-1	TGCGCCAGCAGCCGGGACAGCTCCTACAATGAGCAGTTCTTC	CASSRDSSYNEQFF
-	-	TRBJ2-7	TRBV5-1	TGCGCCAGCAGCATACCTGGAGGGGGGTCCTACGAGCAGTACTTC	CASSIPGGGSYEQYF
-	-	TRBJ2-1	TRBV25-1	TGTGCCAGCAGTGACCCAATAAGAGCTACGGGTGAGCAGTTCTTC	CASSDPIRATGEQFF
TRBD1	-	TRBJ1-2	TRBV11-1	TGTGCCAGCAGCTTAGCTGGGGACAGGGTAGATGGCTACACCTTC	CASSLAGDRVDGYTF
-	-	TRBJ2-5	TRBV4-1	TGCGCCAGCAGCCGGGGGGCTGGACAGCAAGAGACCCAGTACTTC	CASSRGAGQQETQYF
-	once	TRBJ1-2	TRBV5-1	TGCGCCAGCAGCTTGGGCCCGAATAACTATGGCTACACCTTC	CASSLGPNNYGYTF
-	-	TRBJ2-5	TRBV5-1	TGCGCCAGCAGCTTGGCCGGCTGGCAAATACGGGGACAAGAGACCCAGTACTTC	CASSLAGWQIRGQETQYF
-	-	TRBJ1-4	TRBV29-1	TGCAGCGTTGACTGGCCAGGCACCGAAAAACTGTTTTTT	CSVDWPGTEKLFF
TRBD1	once	TRBJ1-4	TRBV6-6	TGTGCCGGCAGTTACAGGGACAGAGGGGAAAAACTGTTTTTT	CAGSYRDRGEKLFF
-	-	TRBJ1-6	TRBV6-5	TGTGCCAGCAGTGCGGGACTATATAATTCACCCCTCCACTTT	CASSAGLYNSPLHF
-	-	TRBJ2-4	TRBV2	TGTGCCAGCAGGACGCTAGCCAAAAACATTCAGTACTTC	CASRTLAKNIQYF
-	-	TRBJ2-7	TRBV5-6	TGTGCCAGCAGCTCCCAAATCTGGTTGGAGACCTCCTACGAGCAGTACTTC	CASSSQIWLETSYEQYF
TRBD1	few	TRBJ1-6	TRBV6-5	TGTGCCAGCAGTTACGACGGACAGGGGCATTCACCCCTCCACTTT	CASSYDGQGHSPLHF
-	once	TRBJ2-3	TRBV2	TGTGCCAGCAGTGAAAGTCAGAACACAGATACGCAGTATTTT	CASSESQNTDTQYF
-	-	TRBJ2-7	TRBV6-6	TGTGCCAGCAGTGGGCAGGGGTCCTACGAGCAGTACTTC	CASSGQGSYEQYF
TRBD2	-	TRBJ2-7	TRBV5-1	TGCGCCAGCAGCCTGGGACTAGCGGGGCGCGGGGCCTACGAGCAGTACTTC	CASSLGLAGRGAYEQYF
TRBD1	-	TRBJ1-1	TRBV18	TGTGCCAGCTCACCCCCAGGGGGCAGGTACACTGAAGCTTTCTTT	CASSPPGGRYTEAFF
-	-	TRBJ1-4	TRBV18	TGTGCCAGCTCACCGAATACAGGAAATGAAAAACTGTTTTTT	CASSPNTGNEKLFF
-	-	TRBJ2-3	TRBV11-3	TGTGCCAGCAGCTTAAACAGGGTGTACACAGATACGCAGTATTTT	CASSLNRVYTDTQYF
-	-	TRBJ1-2	TRBV30	TGTGCCTGGCTTGGGAGCGGCTATGGCTACACCTTC	CAWLGSGYGYTF
TRBD2	-	TRBJ2-1	TRBV6-6	TGTGCCAGCCGGGGACTAGCGGTTAGAAGTGGAGGTGAGCAGTTCTTC	CASRGLAVRSGGEQFF
TRBD1	-	TRBJ1-1	TRBV7-9	TGTGCCAGCAGCTGGTCCTTAGGGACAGGGAACACTGAAGCTTTCTTT	CASSWSLGTGNTEAFF
-	-	TRBJ2-6	TRBV14	TGTGCCAGCAGCCCCTCTGGGGCCAACGTCCTGACTTTC	CASSPSGANVLTF
TRBD2	-	TRBJ2-5	TRBV11-1	TGTGCCAGCAGCTTGTCGACTAGCGGACTCCCTTTGGAGACCCAGTACTTC	CASSLSTSGLPLETQYF
-	-	TRBJ2-3	TRBV5-1	TGCGCCAGCAGCTTGCACCAGCGCACAGATACGCAGTATTTT	CASSLHQRTDTQYF
-	-	TRBJ2-2	TRBV5-1	TGCGCCAGCAGCTTGATGGGGAACCCGAACACCGGGGAGCTGTTTTTT	CASSLMGNPNTGELFF
-	-	TRBJ1-2	TRBV7-3	TGTGCCAGCAGCCCAAACCACCTACTGGGAGTCTTTGGCTACACCTTC	CASSPNHLLGVFGYTF
-	few	TRBJ1-2	TRBV27	TGTGCCAGCAGTTTACAGGGGTATGGCTACACCTTC	CASSLQGYGYTF
-	few	TRBJ2-7	TRBV19	TGTGCCAGTAGTTCTATCTTGGGACACTCCTACGAGCAGTACTTC	CASSSILGHSYEQYF
-	few	TRBJ1-6	TRBV6-1	TGTGCCAGCAGTGAAGGGACAGCTAATTCACCCCTCCACTTT	CASSEGTANSPLHF
-	-	TRBJ2-1	TRBV4-1	TGCGCCAGCAGCCAAGATATAAATAATGAGCAGTTCTTC	CASSQDINNEQFF
-	few	TRBJ2-7	TRBV7-9	TGTGCCAGCAGTTATGACATCGGGCAGTACTTC	CASSYDIGQYF
-	-	TRBJ1-2	TRBV6-5	TGTGCCAGCAGTGAATCTGTAGCGAGCTACACCTTC	CASSESVASYTF